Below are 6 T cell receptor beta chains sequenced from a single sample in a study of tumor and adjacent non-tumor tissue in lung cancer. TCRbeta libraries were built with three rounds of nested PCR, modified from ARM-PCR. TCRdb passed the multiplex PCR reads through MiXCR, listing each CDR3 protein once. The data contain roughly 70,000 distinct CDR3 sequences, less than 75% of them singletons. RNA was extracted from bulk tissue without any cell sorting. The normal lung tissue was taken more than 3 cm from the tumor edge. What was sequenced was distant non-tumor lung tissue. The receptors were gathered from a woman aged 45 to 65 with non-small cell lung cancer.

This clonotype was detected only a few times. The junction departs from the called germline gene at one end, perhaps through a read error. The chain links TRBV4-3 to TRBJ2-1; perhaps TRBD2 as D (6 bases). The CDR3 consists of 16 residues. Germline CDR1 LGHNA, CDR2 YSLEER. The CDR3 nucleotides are TGCGCCAGCAGCCAAGATTTCGGGAGCTTCTACAGTGAGCAGTTCTTC. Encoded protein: CASSQDFGSFYSEQFF.

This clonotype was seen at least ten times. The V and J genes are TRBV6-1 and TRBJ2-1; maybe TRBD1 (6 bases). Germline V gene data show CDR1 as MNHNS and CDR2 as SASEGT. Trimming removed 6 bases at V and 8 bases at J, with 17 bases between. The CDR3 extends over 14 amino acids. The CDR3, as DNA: TGTGCCAGCAGCAATGGGGGCAGGGTCGATGAGCAGTTCTTC. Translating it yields CASSNGGRVDEQFF.

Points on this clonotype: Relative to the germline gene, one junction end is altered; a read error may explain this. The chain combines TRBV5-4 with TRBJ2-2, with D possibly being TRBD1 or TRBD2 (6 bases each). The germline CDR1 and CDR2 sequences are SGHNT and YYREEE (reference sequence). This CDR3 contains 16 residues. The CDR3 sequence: CASSCSGGANSGELFF. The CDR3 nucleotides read TGTGCCAGCAGCTGCTCCGGGGGCGCGAACTCCGGGGAGCTGTTTTTT.

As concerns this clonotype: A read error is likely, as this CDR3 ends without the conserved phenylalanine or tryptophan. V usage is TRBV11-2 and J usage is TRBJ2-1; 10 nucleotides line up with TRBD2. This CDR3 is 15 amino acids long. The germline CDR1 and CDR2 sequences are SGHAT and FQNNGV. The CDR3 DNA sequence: TGTGCCAGCAACTTAGAACTAGCGGGGTACAATGAGCAGTTCTCC. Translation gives CASNLELAGYNEQFS.

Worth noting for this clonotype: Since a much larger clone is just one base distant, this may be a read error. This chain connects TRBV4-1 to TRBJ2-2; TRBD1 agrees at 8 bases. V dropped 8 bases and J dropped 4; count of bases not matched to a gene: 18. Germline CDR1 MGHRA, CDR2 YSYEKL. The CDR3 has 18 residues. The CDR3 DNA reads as TGCGCCAGCGACGAAAGGGGGAGTGGACAGGGATTCACCGGGGAGCTGTTTTTT. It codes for CASDERGSGQGFTGELFF.

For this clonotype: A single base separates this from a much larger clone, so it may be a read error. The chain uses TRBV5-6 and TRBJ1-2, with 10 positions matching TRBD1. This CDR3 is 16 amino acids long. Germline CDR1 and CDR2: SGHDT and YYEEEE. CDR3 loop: CASSLWGTGDPYGYIF. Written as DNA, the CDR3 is TGTGCCAGCAGCTTGTGGGGGACAGGGGACCCCTATGGCTACATCTTC.